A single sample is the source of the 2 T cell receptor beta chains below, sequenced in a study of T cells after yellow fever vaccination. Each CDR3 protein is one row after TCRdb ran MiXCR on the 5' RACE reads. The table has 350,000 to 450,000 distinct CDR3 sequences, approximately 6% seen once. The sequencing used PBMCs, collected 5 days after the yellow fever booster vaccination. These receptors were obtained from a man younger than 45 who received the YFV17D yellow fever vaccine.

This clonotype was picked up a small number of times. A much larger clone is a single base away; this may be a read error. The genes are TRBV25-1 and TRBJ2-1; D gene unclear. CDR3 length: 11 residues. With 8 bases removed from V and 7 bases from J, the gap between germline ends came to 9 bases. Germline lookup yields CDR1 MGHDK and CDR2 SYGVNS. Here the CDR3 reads CASGPMNEQFF. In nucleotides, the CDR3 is TGTGCCAGCGGCCCCATGAATGAGCAGTTCTTC.

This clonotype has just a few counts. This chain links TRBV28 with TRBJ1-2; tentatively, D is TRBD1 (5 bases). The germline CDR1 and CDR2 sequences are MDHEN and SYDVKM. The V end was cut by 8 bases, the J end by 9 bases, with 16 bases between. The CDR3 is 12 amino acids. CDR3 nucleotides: TGTGCCAGCGTGGGGCGGATGTTTAGCTACACCTTC. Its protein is CASVGRMFSYTF.